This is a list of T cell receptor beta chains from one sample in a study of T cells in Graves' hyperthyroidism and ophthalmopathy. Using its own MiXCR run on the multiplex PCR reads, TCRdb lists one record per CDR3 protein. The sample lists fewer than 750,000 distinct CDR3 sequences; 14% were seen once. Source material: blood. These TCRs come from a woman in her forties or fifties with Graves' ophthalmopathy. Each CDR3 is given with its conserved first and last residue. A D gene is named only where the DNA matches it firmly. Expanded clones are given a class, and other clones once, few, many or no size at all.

TGTGCCAGCAGCCCGGGGGCGGGACCCGCCTACGAGCAGTACTTC CASSPGAGPAYEQYF TRBV7-3 NA TRBJ2-7 many
TGTGCCAGCAGTTACACCCCAAGACCGGAAGACGGTTATGGCTACACCTTC CASSYTPRPEDGYGYTF TRBV6-2/TRBV6-3 NA TRBJ1-2 few
TGTGCCAGCAGTTTAAACGGGGAGGAGGGGCGCAATGAGCAGTTCTTC CASSLNGEEGRNEQFF TRBV27 NA TRBJ2-1 NA
TGTGCCAGCAGACAGGGCCGAAATTACCAAGAGACCCAGTACTTC CASRQGRNYQETQYF TRBV7-9 NA TRBJ2-5 many
TGTGCCAGCAGCTTATCTTCGATGGGGGCCCAGTGGGAGCAGTACTTC CASSLSSMGAQWEQYF TRBV11-1 NA TRBJ2-7 many
TGTGCTAGTGGTTTGGAAGTACTAGTAGGGCGGGAGGCCCACAATGAGCAGTTCTTC CASGLEVLVGREAHNEQFF TRBV12-5 TRBD2 TRBJ2-1 NA
TGCGCCAGCAGCCAAGATAGGGGGGGCAGAACCACAGATACGCAGTATTTT CASSQDRGGRTTDTQYF TRBV4-3 NA TRBJ2-3 many
TGTGCCAGCAGTTTATGGAGGTCCCAAGAGACCCAGTACTTC CASSLWRSQETQYF TRBV27 NA TRBJ2-5 many
TGTGCCAGCAGCGCGGGGACATATAGCAATCAGCCCCAGCATTTT CASSAGTYSNQPQHF TRBV2 NA TRBJ1-5 many
TGCGCCAGCAGCCAAGCCCCGGGACAGGGGGAGGTTACGGGTGAGCAGTACTTC CASSQAPGQGEVTGEQYF TRBV4-3 TRBD1 TRBJ2-7 few
TGTGCCACCAGCAGAGACGCCAGGGTGGACATTCAGTACTTC CATSRDARVDIQYF TRBV15 NA TRBJ2-4 NA
TGTGCCAGCAGCGAGAACAGGGTCGGTGGCTACACCTTC CASSENRVGGYTF TRBV11-2 NA TRBJ1-2 many
TGTGCCAGCAGCTCCGGGACAGGGGGCGCGGGCTACACCTTC CASSSGTGGAGYTF TRBV7-2 TRBD1 TRBJ1-2 few
TGCAGTGCTAGAGAAGGAGGGGGCCTGAACACTGAAGCTTTCTTT CSAREGGGLNTEAFF TRBV20-1 TRBD1 TRBJ1-1 many
TGTGCCAGCAGCGCGAACCTCGGCCAAGAGACCCAGTACTTC CASSANLGQETQYF TRBV9 NA TRBJ2-5 NA
TGCAGTGCTAGGAGGGACAGTGGCAGCAATCAGCCCCAGCATTTT CSARRDSGSNQPQHF TRBV20-1 TRBD1 TRBJ1-5 few
TGCGCCAGCAGCTGGGGACAGGGGGCTTATGAGCAGTTCTTC CASSWGQGAYEQFF TRBV5-1 TRBD1 TRBJ2-1 NA
TGTGCCAGCTCACCACGGCGCAGTGGTTCGGGAGCCGAAAACTACGAGCAGTACTTC CASSPRRSGSGAENYEQYF TRBV18 NA TRBJ2-7 NA
TGTGCCAGCAGTCCCCCACCCCGAGGGGGCAATGAGCAGTTCTTC CASSPPPRGGNEQFF TRBV28 NA TRBJ2-1 many
TGTGCCGGCAATCTGGGACAGGGGGCAGTAGGCGGGGAGCTGTTTTTT CAGNLGQGAVGGELFF TRBV12-3/TRBV12-4 TRBD1 TRBJ2-2 NA
TGTGCCAGCTCACCGCCTCCAATCAGGACAGGGAATGCCAAAAACATTCAGTACTTC CASSPPPIRTGNAKNIQYF TRBV18 TRBD1 TRBJ2-4 few
TGTGCCAGCAGCCCGCCTGGGGTTCAACAAAGGACAGATACGCAGTATTTT CASSPPGVQQRTDTQYF TRBV5-5 NA TRBJ2-3 many
TGTGCCAGCAGCCCGTTCGGCGTAGCGGGAAAGAACAATGAGCAGTTCTTC CASSPFGVAGKNNEQFF TRBV3-1 TRBD2 TRBJ2-1 many
TGTGCCAGCAGCCCGAAGGGCGTCCCCGGTGAAAAACTGTTTTTT CASSPKGVPGEKLFF TRBV7-9 NA TRBJ1-4 NA
TGTGCCAGCTCACCTGAGACAGGGGGAACAGATACGCAGTATTTT CASSPETGGTDTQYF TRBV18 TRBD1 TRBJ2-3 NA
TGTGCCAGCAGCCCGCTTAGTGCTGGGTCGAATCAGCCCCAGCATTTT CASSPLSAGSNQPQHF TRBV28 NA TRBJ1-5 many
TGTGCCAGCAGTTACGCCGACAGCTCCTACAATGAGCAGTTCTTC CASSYADSSYNEQFF TRBV6-2/TRBV6-3 NA TRBJ2-1 many
TGTGCCAGCAGCCAAGTCAGGGTAGCGGGAGGGTCTTTGGAGACCCAGTACTTC CASSQVRVAGGSLETQYF TRBV3-1 TRBD2 TRBJ2-5 many
TGTGCCATCGGGGGATCCCAATACGAGCAGTACTTC CAIGGSQYEQYF TRBV10-3 NA TRBJ2-7 many
TGTGCCAGCAGGCCTACAGGGGACCCCTATGGCTACACCTTC CASRPTGDPYGYTF TRBV6-2/TRBV6-3 TRBD1 TRBJ1-2 NA
TGTGCCACCAGCATTGACCACACAGATACGCAGTATTTT CATSIDHTDTQYF TRBV15 NA TRBJ2-3 NA
TGTGCCAGCAGAGGGGTTACGAACACTGAAGCTTTCTTT CASRGVTNTEAFF TRBV28 NA TRBJ1-1 few
TGTGCCAGCAGTTGGACAGGGTTTGGAAACTATGGCTACACCTTC CASSWTGFGNYGYTF TRBV6-1 TRBD1 TRBJ1-2 NA
TGTGCCAGCAGCCTCGGACAGGGGGTGAACACCGGGGAGCTGTTTTTT CASSLGQGVNTGELFF TRBV5-5 TRBD1 TRBJ2-2 many
TGTGCCACCTCCCCGTCTTCGCAGCCCTACAATGAGCAGTTCTTC CATSPSSQPYNEQFF TRBV24-1 NA TRBJ2-1 NA
TGTGCCAGCTCACCGAGGGACAGAATCACAGATACGCAGTATTTT CASSPRDRITDTQYF TRBV18 TRBD1 TRBJ2-3 many
TGTGCCAGCAGTTTATGGGGACAGGTGAACACCGGGGAGCTGTTTTTT CASSLWGQVNTGELFF TRBV27 TRBD1 TRBJ2-2 NA
TGTGCCAGCAGCCAAGATAACCTAGCGGGACTCTACGAGCAGTACTTC CASSQDNLAGLYEQYF TRBV14 TRBD2 TRBJ2-7 NA
TGTGCCAGCAACTATCCGCCAAGACTAGCGGGAGGGCCGAACACCGGGGAGCTGTTTTTT CASNYPPRLAGGPNTGELFF TRBV28 TRBD2 TRBJ2-2 many